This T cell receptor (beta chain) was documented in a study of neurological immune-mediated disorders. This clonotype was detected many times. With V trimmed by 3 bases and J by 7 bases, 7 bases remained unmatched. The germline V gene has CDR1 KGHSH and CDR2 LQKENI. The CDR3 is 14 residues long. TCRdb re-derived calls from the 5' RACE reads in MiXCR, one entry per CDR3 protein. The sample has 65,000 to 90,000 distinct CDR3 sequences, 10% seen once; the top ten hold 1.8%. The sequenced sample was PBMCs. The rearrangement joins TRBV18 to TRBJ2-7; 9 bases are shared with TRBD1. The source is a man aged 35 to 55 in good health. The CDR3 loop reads CASSPGQGWWEQYF. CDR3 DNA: TGTGCCAGCTCACCCGGACAGGGGTGGTGGGAGCAGTACTTC.